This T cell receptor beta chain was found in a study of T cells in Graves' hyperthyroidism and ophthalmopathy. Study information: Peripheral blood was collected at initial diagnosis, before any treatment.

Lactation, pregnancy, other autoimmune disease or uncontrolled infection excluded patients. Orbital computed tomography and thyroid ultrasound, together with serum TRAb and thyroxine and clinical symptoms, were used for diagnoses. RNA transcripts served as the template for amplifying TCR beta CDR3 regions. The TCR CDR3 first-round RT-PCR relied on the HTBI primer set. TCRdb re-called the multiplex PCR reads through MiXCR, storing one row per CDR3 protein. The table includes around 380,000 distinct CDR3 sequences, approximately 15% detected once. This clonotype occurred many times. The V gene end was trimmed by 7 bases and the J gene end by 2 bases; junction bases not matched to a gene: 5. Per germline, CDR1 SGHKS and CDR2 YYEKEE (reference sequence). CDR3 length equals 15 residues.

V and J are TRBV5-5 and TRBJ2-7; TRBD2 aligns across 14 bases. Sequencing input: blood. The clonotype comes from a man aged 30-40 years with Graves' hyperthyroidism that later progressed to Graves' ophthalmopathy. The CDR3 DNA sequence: TGTGCCAGCGGCAGACTAGCGGGGGGGACCTACGAGCAGTACTTC. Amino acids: CASGRLAGGTYEQYF.